The 12 T cell receptor beta chains below were found in one sample sequenced in a study of T cell responses to AZD1222 COVID-19 vaccine. Only in-frame clones appear in the TCRdb table, and some are missing; sequencing was by immunoSEQ multiplex PCR. The sample consists of 150,000 to 200,000 clones, roughly 90% of them appearing once. The starting material was peripheral blood, obtained on day 0 of AZD1222 vaccination. The receptors were gathered from an adult in good health.

The chain combines TRBV4-3 with TRBJ2-1; D possibly corresponds to TRBD2 (6 bases). V lost 3 bases, J lost 9 bases, and 12 bases lay in between. CDR3 length: 13 amino acids. Germline CDR1 and CDR2: LGHNA and YSLEER. CDR3 in amino acids: CASSQTTSTEQFF. In nucleotides, the CDR3 is TGCGCCAGCAGCCAGACCACTAGCACTGAGCAGTTCTTC.

The chain couples TRBV4-3 to TRBJ1-1, with D possibly being TRBD1 (5 bases). V dropped 5 bases and J dropped 13 bases, with 23 bases sitting between them. Germline CDR1 and CDR2: LGHNA and YSLEER. The CDR3 is 14 residues long. The CDR3 is CASSARMGLESRFF. Written as DNA, the CDR3 is TGCGCCAGCAGCGCAAGAATGGGGCTCGAATCCCGTTTCTTT.

This clone came up once. The J gene is TRBJ2-2, the V gene TRBV5-8; unclear D gene. CDR3 size: 15 residues. The germline CDR1 and CDR2 sequences are SGHTS and YDEGEE. V was cut by 0 bases and J by 0 bases, with 6 bases left in between. The CDR3 coding sequence is TGTGCCAGCAGCTTGGTGGGGTCGAACACCGGGGAGCTGTTTTTT. It translates to CASSLVGSNTGELFF.

CDR3 sequence (DNA): TGTGCCAGCAGTCAGAACACTGAAGCTTTCTTT. It yields the protein CASSQNTEAFF. The V and J genes are TRBV12-3 or TRBV12-4 and TRBJ1-1; D is uncertain. The ends were cut back, 5 bases at V and 1 base at J, with 2 bases in the middle. The CDR3 is made up of 11 amino acids.

The chain couples TRBV30 to TRBJ2-3; 8 bases map to TRBD1. Germline CDR1 reads GTSNPN; CDR2 reads SVGIG (reference sequence). CDR3 length: 15 amino acids. With 1 base clipped from V and 4 bases from J, the junction kept 7 bases outside the gene matches. The CDR3 reads CAWSGQGQSPDTQYF. CDR3 coding DNA: TGTGCCTGGAGTGGACAGGGGCAATCCCCAGATACGCAGTATTTT.

DNA for the CDR3: TGTGCCAGCAGCTACTCGAGGGGGCCAGGCACAGATACGCAGTATTTT. Amino acid sequence: CASSYSRGPGTDTQYF. This chain joins TRBV3-1 (or the pseudogene TRBV3-2) and TRBJ2-3, with TRBD1 matching over 7 bases. V dropped 5 bases and J dropped 1; count of bases not matched to a gene: 9. This CDR3 comprises 16 residues. The germline gives CDR1 LGHDT, CDR2 YNNKEL (reference sequence).

The V gene is TRBV29-1, the J gene TRBJ2-3; D is perhaps TRBD2 (5 bases). V was pared by 6 bases and J by 2 bases, with 12 bases between. The germline CDR1 and CDR2 sequences are SQVTM and ANQGSEA. The CDR3 is made up of 13 amino acids. The CDR3 nucleotides are TGCAGCGTGTCGGAGCGGAACACAGATACGCAGTATTTT. It yields the protein CSVSERNTDTQYF.

The rearrangement joins TRBV7-8 to TRBJ2-7; a weak D match, TRBD1 (5 bases). CDR3 length: 15 amino acids. V lost 7 bases and J 0 bases, leaving 16 bases between the germline ends. Looked up from germline, CDR1 is SGHVS and CDR2 is FQNEAQ. CDR3 region: CASTLSGRVSYEQYF. Written as DNA, the CDR3 is TGTGCCAGCACCCTATCCGGCAGGGTCTCCTACGAGCAGTACTTC.

V is TRBV5-8 and J is TRBJ2-1; perhaps TRBD1 as D (6 bases). The V and J ends lost 7 bases and 0 bases respectively, with 11 bases between them. Germline V CDR1 and CDR2: SGHTS, YDEGEE. CDR3 length: 14 residues. The CDR3 DNA reads as TGTGCCAGCCTTCAGGGGAGCTCCTACAATGAGCAGTTCTTC. Translating it yields CASLQGSSYNEQFF.

V is TRBV28 and J is TRBJ2-5; D not certain. CDR1 MDHEN and CDR2 SYDVKM come from the germline V gene. Trimming removed 7 bases from V and 5 bases from J, with 14 bases in between. The CDR3 is 13 amino acids. The CDR3 DNA sequence: TGTGCCAGCATCCAAGCCCCCCTTGAGACCCAGTACTTC. Its translation is CASIQAPLETQYF.

The J gene is TRBJ2-1, the V gene TRBV2, with 9 nucleotides matching TRBD1. This CDR3 is built from 14 residues. Trimming at V came to 6 bases and at J to 12 bases, leaving 12 bases not matched to a gene. CDR1 and CDR2 (germline): SNHLY, FYNNEI. The CDR3 nucleotides read TGTGCCAGCAGACTACAGGGGGCGGCCAAGGGGCAGTTCTTC. This encodes CASRLQGAAKGQFF.

The genes are TRBV12-5 and TRBJ2-1; TRBD1 might be the D (6 bases). V was shortened by 0 bases and J by 5 bases, with 11 bases between the two germline ends. Germline V CDR1 and CDR2: LGHNT, FRNRAP. This CDR3 is 15 amino acids long. The CDR3 nucleotides are TGTGCTAGTGGTTTGGTAATTCAGGGGAACAATGAGCAGTTCTTC. It translates to CASGLVIQGNNEQFF.